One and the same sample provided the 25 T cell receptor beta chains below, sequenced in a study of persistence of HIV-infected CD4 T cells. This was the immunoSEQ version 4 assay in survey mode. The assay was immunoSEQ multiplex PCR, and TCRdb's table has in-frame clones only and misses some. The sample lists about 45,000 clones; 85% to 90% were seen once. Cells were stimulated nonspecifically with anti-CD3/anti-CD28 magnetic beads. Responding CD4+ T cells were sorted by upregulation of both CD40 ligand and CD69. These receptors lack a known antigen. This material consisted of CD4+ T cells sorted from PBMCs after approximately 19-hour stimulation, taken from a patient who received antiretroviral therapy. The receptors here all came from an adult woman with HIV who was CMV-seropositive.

The CDR3 spells CASSLMDYDEAFF. The CDR3 coding sequence is TGTGCCAGCAGCTTAATGGACTACGACGAAGCTTTCTTT. V gene TRBV7-3 combines with J gene TRBJ1-1; D gene ambiguous. The CDR3 is made up of 13 amino acids. Germline assignment: CDR1 SGHTA and CDR2 FQGTGA. Trimming pared 1 base from V and 8 bases from J, leaving 11 bases between.

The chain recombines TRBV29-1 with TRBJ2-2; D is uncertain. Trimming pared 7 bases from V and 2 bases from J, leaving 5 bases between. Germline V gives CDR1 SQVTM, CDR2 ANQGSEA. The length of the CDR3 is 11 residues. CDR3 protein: CSAFNTGELFF. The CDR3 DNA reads TGCAGCGCCTTTAACACCGGGGAGCTGTTTTTT.

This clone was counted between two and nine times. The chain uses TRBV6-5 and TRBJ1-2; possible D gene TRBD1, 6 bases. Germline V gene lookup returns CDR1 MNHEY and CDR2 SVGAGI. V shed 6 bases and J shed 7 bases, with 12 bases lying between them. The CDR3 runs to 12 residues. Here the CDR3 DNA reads TGTGCCAGCAGCATTAAGGGGGGTGGCTACACCTTC. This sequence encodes CASSIKGGGYTF.

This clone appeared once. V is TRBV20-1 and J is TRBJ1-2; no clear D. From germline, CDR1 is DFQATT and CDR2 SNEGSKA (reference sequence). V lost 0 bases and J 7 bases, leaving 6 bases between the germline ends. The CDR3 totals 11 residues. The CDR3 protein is CSARDLPGYTF. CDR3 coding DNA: TGCAGTGCTAGAGATCTTCCTGGCTACACCTTC.

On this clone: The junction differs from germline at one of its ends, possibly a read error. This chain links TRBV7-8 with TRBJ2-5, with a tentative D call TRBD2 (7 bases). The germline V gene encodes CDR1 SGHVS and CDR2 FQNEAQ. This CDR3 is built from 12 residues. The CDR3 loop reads CASGLGGGAQYF. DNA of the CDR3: TGTGCCAGCGGCTTAGGGGGAGGGGCCCAGTACTTC.

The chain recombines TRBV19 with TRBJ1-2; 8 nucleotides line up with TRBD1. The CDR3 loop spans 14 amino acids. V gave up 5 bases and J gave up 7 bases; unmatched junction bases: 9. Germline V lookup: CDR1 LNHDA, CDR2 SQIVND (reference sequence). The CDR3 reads CASSPGQGGVGYTF. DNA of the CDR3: TGTGCCAGTAGTCCAGGACAGGGCGGAGTTGGCTACACCTTC.

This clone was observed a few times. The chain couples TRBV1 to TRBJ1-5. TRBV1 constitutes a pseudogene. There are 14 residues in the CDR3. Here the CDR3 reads CTSSQDWGLEPQHF. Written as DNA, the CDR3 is TGCACCAGCAGCCAAGATTGGGGTTTGGAGCCCCAGCATTTT.

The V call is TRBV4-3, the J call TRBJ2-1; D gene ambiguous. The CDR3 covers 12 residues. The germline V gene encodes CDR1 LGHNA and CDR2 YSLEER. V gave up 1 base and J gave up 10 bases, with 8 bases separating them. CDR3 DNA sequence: TGCGCCAGCAGCCAAGGGTGGGGAGAGCAGTTCTTC. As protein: CASSQGWGEQFF.

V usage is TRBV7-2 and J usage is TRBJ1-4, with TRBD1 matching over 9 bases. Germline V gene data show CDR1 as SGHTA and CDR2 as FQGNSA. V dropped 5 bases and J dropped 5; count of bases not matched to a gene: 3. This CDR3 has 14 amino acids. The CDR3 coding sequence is TGTGCCAGCAGCCCGGGACAGGGAAATGAAAAACTGTTTTTT. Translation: CASSPGQGNEKLFF.

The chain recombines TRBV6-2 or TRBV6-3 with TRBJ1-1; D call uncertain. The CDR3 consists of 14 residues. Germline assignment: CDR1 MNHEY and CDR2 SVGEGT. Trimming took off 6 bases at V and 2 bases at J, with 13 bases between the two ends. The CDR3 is CASSLLGPNTEAFF. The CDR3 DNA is TGTGCCAGCAGCCTTCTTGGGCCTAACACTGAAGCTTTCTTT.

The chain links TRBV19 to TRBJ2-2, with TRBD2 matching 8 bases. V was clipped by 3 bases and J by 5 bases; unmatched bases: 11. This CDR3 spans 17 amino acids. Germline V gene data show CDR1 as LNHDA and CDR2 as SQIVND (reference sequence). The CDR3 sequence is CASSMEGAGARTGELFF. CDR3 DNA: TGTGCCAGTAGTATGGAGGGAGCGGGGGCAAGGACCGGGGAGCTGTTTTTT.

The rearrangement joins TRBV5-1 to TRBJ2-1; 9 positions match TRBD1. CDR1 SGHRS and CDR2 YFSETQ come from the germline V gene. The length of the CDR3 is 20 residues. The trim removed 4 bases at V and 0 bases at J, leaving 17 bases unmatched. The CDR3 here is CASSPSSRDRALISYNEQFF. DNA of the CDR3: TGCGCCAGCAGCCCATCTTCCCGGGACAGGGCCCTCATCTCCTACAATGAGCAGTTCTTC.

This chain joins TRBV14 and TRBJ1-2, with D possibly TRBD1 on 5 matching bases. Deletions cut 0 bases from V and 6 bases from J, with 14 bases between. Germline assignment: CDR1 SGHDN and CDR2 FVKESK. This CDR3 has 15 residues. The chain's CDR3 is CASSQEGRAGNGYTF. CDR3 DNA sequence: TGTGCCAGCAGCCAAGAAGGCAGGGCAGGAAATGGCTACACCTTC.

CDR3 amino acids: CASSGGIGELFF. The CDR3 nucleotides are TGTGCCAGCAGTGGTGGAATTGGGGAGCTGTTTTTT. The chain employs TRBV6-4 and TRBJ2-2, with D uncertain. The germline V gene has CDR1 MRHNA and CDR2 SNTAGT. The V and J ends lost 4 bases and 8 bases respectively, with 8 bases between them. This CDR3 spans 12 amino acids.

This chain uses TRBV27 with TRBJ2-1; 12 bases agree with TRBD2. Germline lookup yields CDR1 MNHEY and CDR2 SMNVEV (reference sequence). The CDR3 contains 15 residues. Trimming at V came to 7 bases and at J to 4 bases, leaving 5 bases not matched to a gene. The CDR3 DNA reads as TGTGCCAGCATTCGACTAGCGGGAGCATACAATGAGCAGTTCTTC. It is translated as CASIRLAGAYNEQFF.

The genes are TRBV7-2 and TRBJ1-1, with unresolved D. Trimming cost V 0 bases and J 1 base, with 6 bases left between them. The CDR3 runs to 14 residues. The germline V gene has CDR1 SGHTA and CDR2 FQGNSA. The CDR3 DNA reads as TGTGCCAGCAGCTTAGCAGGCGGGAACACTGAAGCTTTCTTT. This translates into CASSLAGGNTEAFF.

CDR3 amino acids: CASSLEPGRAKNIQYF. The CDR3 DNA reads as TGTGCCAGCAGCTTGGAACCGGGGCGAGCCAAAAACATTCAGTACTTC. The J gene is TRBJ2-4, the V gene TRBV5-8; the D call may be TRBD1 or TRBD2 (5 bases each). In germline, CDR1 is SGHTS, CDR2 YDEGEE. V gave up 0 bases and J gave up 0 bases, with 10 bases separating them. There are 16 residues in the CDR3.

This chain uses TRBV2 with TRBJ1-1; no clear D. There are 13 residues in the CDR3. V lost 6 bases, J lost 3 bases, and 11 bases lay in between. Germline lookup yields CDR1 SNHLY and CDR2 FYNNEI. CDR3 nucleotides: TGTGCCAGCAGGGGGTTCCAGGACACTGAAGCTTTCTTT. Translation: CASRGFQDTEAFF.

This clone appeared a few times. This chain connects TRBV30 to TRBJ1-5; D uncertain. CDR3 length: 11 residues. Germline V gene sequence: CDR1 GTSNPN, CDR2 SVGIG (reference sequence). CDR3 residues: CADPGYQPQHF. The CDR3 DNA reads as TGTGCGGACCCGGGATATCAGCCCCAGCATTTT. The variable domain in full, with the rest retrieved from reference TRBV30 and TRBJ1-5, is SQTIHQWPATLVQPVGSPLSLECTVEGTSNPNLYWYRQAAGRGLQLLFYSVGIGQISSEVPQNLSASRPQDRQFILSSKKLLLSDSGFYLCADPGYQPQHFGDGTRLSIL.

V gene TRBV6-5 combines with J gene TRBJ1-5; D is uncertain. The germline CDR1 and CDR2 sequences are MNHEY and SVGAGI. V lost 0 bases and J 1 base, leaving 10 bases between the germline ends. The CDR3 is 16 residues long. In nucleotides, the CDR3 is TGTGCCAGCAGTTACTCGAGAACGGTAAGCAATCAGCCCCAGCATTTT. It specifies CASSYSRTVSNQPQHF.

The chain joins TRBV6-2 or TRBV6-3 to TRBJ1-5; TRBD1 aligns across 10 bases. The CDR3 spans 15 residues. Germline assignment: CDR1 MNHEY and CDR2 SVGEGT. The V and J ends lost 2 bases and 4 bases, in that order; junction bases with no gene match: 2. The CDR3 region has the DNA TGTGCCAGCAGTTACGGGGGACAGGGGAATCAGCCCCAGCATTTT. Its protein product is CASSYGGQGNQPQHF.

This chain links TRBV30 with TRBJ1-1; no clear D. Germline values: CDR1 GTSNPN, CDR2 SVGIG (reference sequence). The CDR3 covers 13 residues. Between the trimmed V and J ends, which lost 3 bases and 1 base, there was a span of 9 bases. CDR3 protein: CAWRRQENTEAFF. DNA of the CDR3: TGTGCCTGGAGGAGGCAGGAGAACACTGAAGCTTTCTTT. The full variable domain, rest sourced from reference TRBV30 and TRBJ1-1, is SQTIHQWPATLVQPVGSPLSLECTVEGTSNPNLYWYRQAAGRGLQLLFYSVGIGQISSEVPQNLSASRPQDRQFILSSKKLLLSDSGFYLCAWRRQENTEAFFGQGTRLTVV.

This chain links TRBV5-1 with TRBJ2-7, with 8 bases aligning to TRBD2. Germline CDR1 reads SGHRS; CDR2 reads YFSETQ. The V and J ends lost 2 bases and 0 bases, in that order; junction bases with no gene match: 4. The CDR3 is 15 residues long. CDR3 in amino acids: CASSLGGGNSYEQYF. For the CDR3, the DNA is TGCGCCAGCAGCTTAGGCGGGGGGAACTCCTACGAGCAGTACTTC.

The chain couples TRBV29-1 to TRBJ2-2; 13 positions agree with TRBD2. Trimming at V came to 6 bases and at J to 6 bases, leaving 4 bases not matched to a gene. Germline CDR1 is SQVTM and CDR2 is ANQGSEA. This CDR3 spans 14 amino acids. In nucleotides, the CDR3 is TGCAGCGTCCGGACTAGCGGGGGCCCCGGGGAGCTGTTTTTT. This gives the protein CSVRTSGGPGELFF.

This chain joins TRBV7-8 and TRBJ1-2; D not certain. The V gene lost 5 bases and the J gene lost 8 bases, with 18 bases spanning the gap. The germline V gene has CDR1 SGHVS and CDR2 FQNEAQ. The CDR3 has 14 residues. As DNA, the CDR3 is TGTGCCAGCAGCCGGACTGCTTCTACTACGGGCTACACCTTC. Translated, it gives CASSRTASTTGYTF.